These T cell receptor beta chains were read from a single sample in a study of blood T cell repertoires in COVID-19. Data came from immunoSEQ multiplex PCR; TCRdb stores just in-frame clones and leaves some out. The table lists approximately 440,000 clones, about 90% of them singletons, with 0.6% in the top ten. Sequences were obtained from PBMCs or T cells enriched from blood (not recorded which). These receptors all stem from a man between 18 and 29 years old who had recovered from COVID-19. Each CDR3 is given with its conserved first and last residue. The D gene is left open where the match is weak.

TRBV5-5	TRBJ2-7	TRBD2	CASSLREMREGVYEQYF	TGTGCCAGCAGCTTGAGAGAGATGCGGGAGGGCGTTTACGAGCAGTACTTC
TRBV27	TRBJ2-1	.	CASSSSGGLNEQFF	.
TRBV15	TRBJ1-1	.	CATSRGGGLNTEAFF	TGTGCCACCAGCAGAGGGGGGGGACTAAACACTGAAGCTTTCTTT
TRBV19	TRBJ1-1	.	CASSQGHTNTEAFF	TGTGCCAGTAGCCAGGGACACACGAACACTGAAGCTTTCTTT
TRBV23-1	TRBJ1-1	.	CASGSGVRNTEAFF	TGCGCCAGCGGATCCGGGGTACGGAACACTGAAGCTTTCTTT
TRBV30	TRBJ2-7	.	CAWSLGASYEQYF	TGTGCCTGGAGTTTAGGGGCCTCCTACGAGCAGTACTTC
TRBV19	TRBJ2-1	.	CASSIGNSRNEQFF	TGTGCCAGTAGTATCGGGAACAGTAGGAATGAGCAGTTCTTC
TRBV10-3	TRBJ1-5	.	CAISDYRDTNQPQHF	TGTGCCATCAGTGATTACAGGGACACCAATCAGCCCCAGCATTTT
TRBV11-2	TRBJ1-2	.	CASSSDSNYGYTF	TGTGCCAGCAGCTCGGACAGCAACTATGGCTACACCTTC
TRBV19	TRBJ1-4	TRBD1	CASSIGAGGAVNEKLFF	TGTGCCAGTAGTATCGGGGCAGGGGGCGCGGTTAATGAAAAACTGTTTTTT